This T cell receptor (beta chain) was recorded in a study of blood T cell repertoires in COVID-19. V was shortened by 6 bases and J by 6 bases, with 14 bases between the two germline ends. This CDR3 region has 13 residues. Germline loops: CDR1 MDHEN, CDR2 SYDVKM. Participant age was roughly 18 to 95 years, and participants resided in about 25 US areas. Method: immunoSEQ multiplex PCR; TCRdb's copy keeps in-frame clones and lacks some. The sample consists of about 200,000 clones, roughly four fifths of them appearing once. The clonotype comes from a man between 35 and 55 years old who had recovered from COVID-19. The rearrangement uses TRBV28 and TRBJ1-1, with D perhaps matching TRBD1 (5 bases). Specimen: PBMCs or T cells enriched from blood (not recorded which). CDR3 sequence reads: CASRPPGYPEAFF. DNA for the CDR3: TGTGCCAGCAGACCTCCAGGGTATCCTGAAGCTTTCTTT.